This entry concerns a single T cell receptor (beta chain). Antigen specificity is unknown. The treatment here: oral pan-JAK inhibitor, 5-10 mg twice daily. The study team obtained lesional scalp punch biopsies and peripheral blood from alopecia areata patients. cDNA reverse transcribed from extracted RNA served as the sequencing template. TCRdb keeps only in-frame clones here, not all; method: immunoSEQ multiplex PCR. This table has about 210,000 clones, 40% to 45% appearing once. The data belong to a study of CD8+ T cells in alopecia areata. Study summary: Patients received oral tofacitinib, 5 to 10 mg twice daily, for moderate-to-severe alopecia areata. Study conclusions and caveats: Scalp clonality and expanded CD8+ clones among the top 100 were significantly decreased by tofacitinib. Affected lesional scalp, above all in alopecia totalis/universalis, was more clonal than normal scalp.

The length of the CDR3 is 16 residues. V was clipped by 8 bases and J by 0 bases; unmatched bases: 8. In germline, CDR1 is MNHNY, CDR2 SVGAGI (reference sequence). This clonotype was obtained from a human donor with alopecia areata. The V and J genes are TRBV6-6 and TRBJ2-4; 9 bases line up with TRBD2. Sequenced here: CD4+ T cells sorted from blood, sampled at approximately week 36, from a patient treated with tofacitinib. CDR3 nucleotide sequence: TGTGCCAGCGGAAATATAGCGGGAGTAGCCAAAAACATTCAGTACTTC. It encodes CASGNIAGVAKNIQYF.